This paragraph reports one T cell receptor (beta chain). The antigen is unknown. The data were obtained in a study of T cell repertoires in cytomegalovirus infection. Study summary: Use of recently identified HLA-C-restricted and well-studied HLA-B-restricted CMV epitopes was part of the study. Indications came from public TCR beta signatures; they pointed to CMV infection and to a matching HLA type. General study results and limits: Totalled public TCR beta family frequency picked out people who carried CMV plus the relevant HLA.

Germline V CDR1 and CDR2: LGHNA, YSLEER. The CDR3 spans 14 residues. Trimming removed 0 bases at V and 8 bases at J, with 8 bases between. TCRdb re-called the reads through MiXCR, storing one row per CDR3 protein. The repertoire holds a few hundred thousand distinct CDR3 sequences, with 33% as singletons. The receptor's source is a human donor in good health (CMV status not recorded). Some clones in this sample may be carry-over from other donors' samples. The sample in question was cultured PBMCs, obtained from culture after CMV antigen stimulation. V usage is TRBV4-3 and J usage is TRBJ1-6, with D unresolved. DNA of the CDR3: TGCGCCAGCAGCCAAGATCAACAAGATTCACCCCTCCACTTT. Translation gives CASSQDQQDSPLHF.